The clone carrying this TCR beta chain was detected only a few times. Its cognate antigen is unknown. MiXCR, applied by TCRdb to the reads, yields one record per CDR3 protein. The repertoire has approximately 320,000 distinct CDR3 sequences, over 7.5% of them found once; the top ten carry 3.5% to 4.5%. This sample is drawn from a study of T cell repertoires in cytomegalovirus infection. About the research overall: Carrying CMV and the relevant HLA type showed in public TCR beta signatures.

General study points: Frequencies of public TCR beta families were cumulated, and this identified carriers of CMV plus the relevant HLA.

The germline V and J ends were trimmed by 8 bases and 4 bases, with 15 bases remaining between them. This CDR3 has 15 residues. This TCR was recovered from a human donor in good health (CMV status not recorded). Some clones in this sample may be carry-over from other donors' samples. Sequences were obtained from PBMCs. V gene TRBV12-3 or TRBV12-4 combines with J gene TRBJ2-6; TRBD1 or TRBD2 may be the D gene (6 bases each). The CDR3 loop reads CASSDRGRGANVLTF. For the CDR3, the DNA is TGTGCCAGCTCCGACCGGGGGCGAGGGGCCAACGTCCTGACTTTC.